This record concerns one T cell receptor (beta chain) sequence. Its antigen is not identified. TCRdb reanalysed the 5' RACE reads using MiXCR and keeps one entry per CDR3 protein. The sample has 250,000 to 350,000 distinct CDR3 sequences, about 15% seen once. The data belong to a study of T-cell memory formation after mild COVID-19. Study-wide context: The two donors had largely donor-specific TCR clusters.

The study's findings and limits: The study found balanced CD4/CD8 in clones contracting day 15 to 85 and a CD4+ lean in later expanders. Mainly in CM and EM were contracting CD4+ clones; CD8+ were in EMRA.

This receptor was identified in a man younger than 35 who had mild COVID-19 (a few samples of this study predate the infection). Cell type and time point are not known. The material sequenced was PBMCs or a T cell subset sorted from them (not recorded which).

For the CDR3, the DNA is TGTGCCACCAGCAGAGTAACCAGGGACAATGAGCAGTTCTTC. Translated, it gives CATSRVTRDNEQFF. This chain connects TRBV15 to TRBJ2-1; TRBD1 might be the D (5 bases). CDR1 is LNHNV and CDR2 is YYDKDF in the germline V gene (reference sequence). The V and J ends lost 1 base and 5 bases respectively, with 9 bases between them. CDR3 length equals 14 residues.